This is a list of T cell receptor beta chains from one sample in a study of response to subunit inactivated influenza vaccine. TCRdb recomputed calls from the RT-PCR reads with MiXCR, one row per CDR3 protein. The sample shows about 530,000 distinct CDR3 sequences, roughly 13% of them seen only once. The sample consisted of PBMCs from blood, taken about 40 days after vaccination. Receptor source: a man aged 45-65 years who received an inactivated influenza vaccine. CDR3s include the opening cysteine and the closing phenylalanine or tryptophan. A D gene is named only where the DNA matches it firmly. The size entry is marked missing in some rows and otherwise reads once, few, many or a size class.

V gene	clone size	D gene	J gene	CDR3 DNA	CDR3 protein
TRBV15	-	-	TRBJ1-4	TGTGCCACCAGCAGTCGGGCGCGGAGTAATGAAAAACTGTTTTTT	CATSSRARSNEKLFF
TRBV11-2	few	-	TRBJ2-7	TGTGCCAGCAGCGGCTATGTGGGGTCCTACGAGCAGTACTTC	CASSGYVGSYEQYF
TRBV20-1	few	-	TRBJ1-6	TGCAGTGCTAGACTCGAGAGCTCCTATAATTCACCCCTCCACTTT	CSARLESSYNSPLHF
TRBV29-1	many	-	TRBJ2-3	TGCAGCGTTGAAGAAGACAGCACAGATACGCAGTATTTT	CSVEEDSTDTQYF
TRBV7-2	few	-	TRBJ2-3	TGTGCCAGCAACTTGCAGGGCTCAGATACGCAGTATTTT	CASNLQGSDTQYF
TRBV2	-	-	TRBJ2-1	TGTGCCAGCAGTACGGGGTTTAATGAGCAGTTCTTC	CASSTGFNEQFF
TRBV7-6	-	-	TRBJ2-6	TGTGCCAGCAGCTGGACAGTTCTCTCTGGGGCCAACGTCCTGACTTTC	CASSWTVLSGANVLTF
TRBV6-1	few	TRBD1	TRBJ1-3	TGTGCCAGCAGCGGGACAGGGAGAGGAAACACCATATATTTT	CASSGTGRGNTIYF
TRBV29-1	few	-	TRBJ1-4	TGCAGCGTTGAGGGCAGCAATGAAAAACTGTTTTTT	CSVEGSNEKLFF
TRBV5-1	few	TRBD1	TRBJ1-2	TGCGCCAGCAGCACGGGACAGGGGGCGCCTGGCTACACCTTC	CASSTGQGAPGYTF
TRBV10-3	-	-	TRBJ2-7	TGTGCCATCAGTGACCAAGTTCAGGGAGCCGACGAGCAGTACTTC	CAISDQVQGADEQYF
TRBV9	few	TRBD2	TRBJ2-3	TGTGCCAGCAGCGCAACCTCTAGCGGGGTAACAGATACGCAGTATTTT	CASSATSSGVTDTQYF
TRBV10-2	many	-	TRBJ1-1	TGCGCCAGCAGTGAATACGCCGGGAACACTGAAGCTTTCTTT	CASSEYAGNTEAFF
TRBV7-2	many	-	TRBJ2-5	TGTGCCAGCAGCAGAATGCAGGGAAAAGAGACCCAGTACTTC	CASSRMQGKETQYF
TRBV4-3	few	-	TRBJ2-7	TGCGCCAGCAGCCAAGATCAGGGAGTTGTCTACGAGCAGTACTTC	CASSQDQGVVYEQYF
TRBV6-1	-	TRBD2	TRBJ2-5	TGTGCCAGCAGGCGCTCTAGCGGGGGGGGGTTTGAGACCCAGTACTTC	CASRRSSGGGFETQYF
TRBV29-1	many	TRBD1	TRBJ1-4	TGCAGCGTGGACGACAGGGATGAAAAACTGTTTTTT	CSVDDRDEKLFF
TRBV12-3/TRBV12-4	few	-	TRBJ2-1	TGTGCCAGCAGTCACACTACGGATGAGCAGTTCTTC	CASSHTTDEQFF
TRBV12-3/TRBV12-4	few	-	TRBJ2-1	TGTGCCAGCAGTCCAACTGCAGGGGATGAGCAGTTCTTC	CASSPTAGDEQFF
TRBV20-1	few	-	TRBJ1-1	TGCAACCACCAAGACTTTCGGGGGTCGAGCACTGAAGCTTTCTTT	CNHQDFRGSSTEAFF
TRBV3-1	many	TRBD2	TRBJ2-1	TGTGCCAGCAGCCAAGATTCGGGGGGTCCCCGGGGTGAGCAGTTCTTC	CASSQDSGGPRGEQFF
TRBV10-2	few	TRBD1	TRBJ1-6	TGCGCCAGTAGGACGGGACAGGGAGTCCACTCCTATAATTCACCCCTCCACTTT	CASRTGQGVHSYNSPLHF
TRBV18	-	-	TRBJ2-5	TGTGCCAGCTCACCATTGGCTGGGGAAGAGACCCAGTACTTC	CASSPLAGEETQYF
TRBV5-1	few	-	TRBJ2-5	TGCGCCAGCCGTACCGGGACACGCAGCACCCAAGAGACCCAGTACTTC	CASRTGTRSTQETQYF
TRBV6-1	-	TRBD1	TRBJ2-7	TGTGCCAGCAGTGCCAAGGGACAGCTTTTTACCTACGAGCAGTACTTC	CASSAKGQLFTYEQYF
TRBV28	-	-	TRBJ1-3	TGTGCCAGCAGTTTTTATCCGGGCTACTCTGGAAACACCATATATTTT	CASSFYPGYSGNTIYF
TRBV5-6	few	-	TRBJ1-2	TGTGCCAGCAGCTTGATAACTTCGGGCTACACCTTC	CASSLITSGYTF
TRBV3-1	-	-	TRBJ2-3	TGTGCCAGCAGTATGGGCCAGATAACAGATACGCAGTATTTT	CASSMGQITDTQYF
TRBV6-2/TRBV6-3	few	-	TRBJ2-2	TGTGCCAGCAGTTTTTACAGGAACACCGGGGAGCTGTTTTTT	CASSFYRNTGELFF
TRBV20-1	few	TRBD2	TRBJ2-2	TGCAGTGTGTCTAGCGGGAGTACCGGGGAGCTGTTTTTT	CSVSSGSTGELFF
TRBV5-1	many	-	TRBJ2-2	TGCGCCAGCAGCCGGGCCCGGACAACGAACACCGGGGAGCTGTTTTTT	CASSRARTTNTGELFF
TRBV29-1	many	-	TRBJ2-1	TGCAGCGGGGCGGGCAGGGGTTCCTACAATGAGCAGTTCTTC	CSGAGRGSYNEQFF
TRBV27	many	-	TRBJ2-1	TGTGCCAGCAGTTTATACGGGTATGAGCAGTTCTTC	CASSLYGYEQFF
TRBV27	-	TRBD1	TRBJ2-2	TGTGCCAGCTGCTCGGACAGGGTGTCCGGGGAGCTGTTTTTT	CASCSDRVSGELFF
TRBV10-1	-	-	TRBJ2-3	TGCGCCAGCAGTGATGGTCAGGCCACAGATACGCAGAATTTT	CASSDGQATDTQNF
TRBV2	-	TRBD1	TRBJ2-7	TGTGCCAGCAGTGAACTAGGACAGGGGATCTACGAGCAGTACTTC	CASSELGQGIYEQYF
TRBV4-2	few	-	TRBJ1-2	TGTGCCAGCAGCCAAGATTTCGCTCAGGGCGCTAACTATGGCTACACCTTC	CASSQDFAQGANYGYTF
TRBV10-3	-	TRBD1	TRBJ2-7	TGTGCCATCAGCGGGACAGAAGCCGTAAGCTACGAGCAGTACTTC	CAISGTEAVSYEQYF
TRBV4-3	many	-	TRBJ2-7	TGCGCCAGCAGCCCATACTTAGACTACGAGCAGTACTTC	CASSPYLDYEQYF
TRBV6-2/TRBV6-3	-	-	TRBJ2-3	TGTGCCAGCTGTGGATCGGTGGAGGCAGATACGCAGTATTTT	CASCGSVEADTQYF
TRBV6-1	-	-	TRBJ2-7	TGTGCCAGCACCAAACTAGGGGGGACACGCTCCTACGAGCAGTACTTC	CASTKLGGTRSYEQYF
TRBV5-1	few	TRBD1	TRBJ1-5	TGCGCCAGCAGCTTACTGGACAGGGGAGCCAATCAGCCCCAGCATTTT	CASSLLDRGANQPQHF
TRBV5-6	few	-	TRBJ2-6	TGTGCCAGCAGCCCTGACGGGGGCAGGGTACTCTCTGGGGCCAACGTCCTGACTTTC	CASSPDGGRVLSGANVLTF
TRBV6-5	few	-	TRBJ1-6	TGTGCCAGCAGTTACTCGAGGCGGGGAAATTCACCCCTCCACTTT	CASSYSRRGNSPLHF
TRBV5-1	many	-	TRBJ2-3	TGCGCCAGCAGCTTGACGGTGGTTATAGATACGCAGTATTTT	CASSLTVVIDTQYF
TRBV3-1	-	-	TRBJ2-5	TGTGCCAGCAGCCAACAGTCGGGTCGGAAGACCCAGTACTTC	CASSQQSGRKTQYF
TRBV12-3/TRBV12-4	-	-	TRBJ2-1	TGTGCCAGCAGTTTAGGGGTAGGCACTGAGCAGTTCTTC	CASSLGVGTEQFF
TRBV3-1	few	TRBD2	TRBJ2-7	TGTGCCAGCAGCCGTGGGGCTAGCGGGGTACTCGAGCAGTACTTC	CASSRGASGVLEQYF
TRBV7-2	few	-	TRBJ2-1	TGTGCCAGCGGCCATTACAATGAGCAGTTCTTC	CASGHYNEQFF
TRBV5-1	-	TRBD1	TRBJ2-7	TGCGCCAGCAGCTTGGATAGGACAGGGGCCTACGAGCAGTACTTC	CASSLDRTGAYEQYF
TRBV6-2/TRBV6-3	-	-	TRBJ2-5	TGTGCCAGCAGTTACTATGGCGGGAAAGAGACCCAGTACTTC	CASSYYGGKETQYF
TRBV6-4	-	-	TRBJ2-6	TGTGCCAGCAGTGAAGTCGAGGGTAACGTCCTGACTTTC	CASSEVEGNVLTF
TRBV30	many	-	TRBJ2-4	TGTGCCTGGAGTGCGGCAAATTTGGGAAACATTCAGTACTTC	CAWSAANLGNIQYF